The sequence of this TCR beta chain was determined in a study of cytomegalovirus exposure and HLA in healthy donors. Study findings and constraints: There were three CMV-associated chains whose specificity for CMV antigens was confirmed in vitro.

As to this clone: What it recognizes is unknown.

Germline CDR1 MDHEN, CDR2 SYDVKM. CDR3 length: 14 amino acids. V shed 5 bases and J shed 2 bases, with 13 bases lying between them. PCR involved 60 Vbeta and 13 Jbeta primers. The protocol was immunoSEQ multiplex PCR, while the TCRdb copy is restricted to in-frame clones and leaves out a portion. The sample has some 150,000 clones, about 78% seen once. J is TRBJ2-7 and V is TRBV28; tentative D call: TRBD1 (6 bases). Material for sequencing was PBMCs. The TCR was taken from a male donor in good health and CMV-seronegative. CDR3 in amino acids: CASSPPGQTYEQYF. CDR3 sequence (DNA): TGTGCCAGCAGTCCCCCTGGACAGACCTACGAGCAGTACTTC.